The rows below give T cell receptor beta chains drawn from one sample of a study of T cells in Graves' hyperthyroidism and ophthalmopathy. One entry per CDR3 protein, called by TCRdb with MiXCR from the multiplex PCR reads. The profile shows hundreds of thousands of distinct CDR3 sequences, about a sixth of them singletons. The material sequenced was blood. These receptors all stem from a woman aged 25 to 39 with Graves' hyperthyroidism. Both conserved end residues are part of each CDR3. A D gene is named only where the DNA matches it firmly. Where a row states a size, it is once, few, many or the class of an expanded clone; other rows omit it.

J	size	D	V	CDR3	DNA
TRBJ1-5	NA	TRBD1	TRBV18	CASSPKRLQGYGSQPQHF	TGTGCCAGCTCCCCGAAACGATTACAGGGGTATGGCAGTCAGCCCCAGCATTTT
TRBJ2-7	NA	NA	TRBV19	CASSTTHSYEQYF	TGTGCCAGTAGTACGACACACTCCTACGAGCAGTACTTC
TRBJ2-3	few	TRBD1	TRBV29-1	CSVPGTGGDTQYF	TGCAGCGTTCCCGGGACAGGGGGAGATACGCAGTATTTT
TRBJ1-6	few	NA	TRBV6-1	CASSDWIGGPPSSYNSPLHF	TGTGCCAGCAGTGACTGGATCGGGGGACCGCCGAGCTCCTATAATTCACCCCTCCACTTT
TRBJ2-7	few	TRBD2	TRBV7-3	CASSLSSGLAEQYF	TGTGCCAGCAGCTTATCTTCGGGACTAGCGGAGCAGTACTTC
TRBJ2-6	NA	TRBD1	TRBV19	CASSTSTGPSGANVLTF	TGTGCCAGTAGTACCTCGACAGGGCCTTCTGGGGCCAACGTCCTGACTTTC
TRBJ1-1	many	TRBD1	TRBV6-1	CASKVPQGGIDTEAFF	TGTGCCAGCAAGGTCCCACAGGGGGGTATAGACACTGAAGCTTTCTTT
TRBJ2-2	many	NA	TRBV7-9	CASINMTGNTGELFF	TGTGCCAGCATAAACATGACAGGGAACACCGGGGAGCTGTTTTTT
TRBJ2-3	many	NA	TRBV7-2	CASSLLGLTNTDTQYF	TGTGCCAGCAGCCTTTTAGGCCTAACAAACACAGATACGCAGTATTTT
TRBJ2-6	NA	NA	TRBV6-2/TRBV6-3	CASSHGSGANVLTF	TGTGCCAGCAGCCACGGCTCTGGGGCCAACGTCCTGACTTTC
TRBJ2-1	NA	NA	TRBV29-1	CSVEEALARGEQFF	TGCAGCGTTGAAGAAGCGCTAGCGAGAGGCGAGCAGTTCTTC
TRBJ1-5	many	NA	TRBV2	CASSAYSNQPQHF	TGTGCCAGCAGTGCGTATAGCAATCAGCCCCAGCATTTT
TRBJ1-5	few	NA	TRBV20-1	CSVGRNLSRRPQHF	TGCAGTGTAGGACGGAACCTATCGAGGAGGCCCCAGCATTTT
TRBJ1-1	NA	NA	TRBV2	CASSYRVYGTEAFF	TGTGCCAGCAGTTACAGGGTATATGGTACTGAAGCTTTCTTT
TRBJ2-7	NA	NA	TRBV5-5	CASSLERIISYEQYF	TGTGCCAGCAGCTTGGAGCGGATAATCTCCTACGAGCAGTACTTC
TRBJ2-1	few	NA	TRBV27	CASSPQGERYKQFF	TGTGCCAGCAGTCCCCAAGGGGAGCGGTACAAGCAGTTCTTC
TRBJ2-1	NA	TRBD2	TRBV19	CASRDPGTIYNEQFF	TGTGCCAGTAGAGACCCCGGGACTATCTACAATGAGCAGTTCTTC
TRBJ2-1	many	NA	TRBV27	CASSLSAGLHNEQFF	TGTGCCAGCAGTTTATCAGCCGGGCTCCACAATGAGCAGTTCTTC
TRBJ1-2	NA	TRBD1	TRBV3-1	CASSQGQGRSGYTF	TGTGCCAGCAGCCAAGGACAGGGCAGGAGCGGCTACACCTTC
TRBJ1-1	NA	NA	TRBV30	CAWSTFGGNTEAFF	TGTGCCTGGAGTACCTTCGGAGGTAACACTGAAGCTTTCTTT
TRBJ2-1	once	NA	TRBV19	CASSISAVGAEQFF	TGTGCCAGTAGTATATCGGCTGTCGGCGCTGAGCAGTTCTTC
TRBJ2-5	many	NA	TRBV28	CASSPARGGKETQYF	TGTGCCAGCAGTCCGGCCCGGGGCGGAAAAGAGACCCAGTACTTC
TRBJ2-3	few	NA	TRBV6-5	CASSYSPQGTGTQYF	TGTGCCAGCAGTTACTCTCCACAGGGCACAGGTACGCAGTATTTT
TRBJ2-6	NA	NA	TRBV18	CASSPPLGSSGANVLTF	TGTGCCAGCTCACCACCACTGGGGAGCTCTGGGGCCAACGTCCTGACTTTC
TRBJ1-1	NA	NA	TRBV7-8	CASSLKEAYTEAFF	TGTGCCAGCAGCTTAAAGGAGGCGTACACTGAAGCTTTCTTT
TRBJ1-4	many	NA	TRBV5-6	CASSSYGTRNEKLFF	TGTGCCAGCAGCTCGTACGGGACGAGGAATGAAAAACTGTTTTTT
TRBJ2-1	NA	TRBD2	TRBV5-1	CASSWGLAGVDEQFF	TGCGCCAGCAGCTGGGGATTAGCGGGAGTGGATGAGCAGTTCTTC
TRBJ1-2	many	NA	TRBV11-3	CASSLSETYGYTF	TGTGCCAGCAGCTTGTCCGAGACTTATGGCTACACCTTC
TRBJ2-3	many	TRBD1	TRBV27	CASSRQGVDTQYF	TGTGCCAGCAGTAGACAGGGCGTAGATACGCAGTATTTT
TRBJ1-2	few	NA	TRBV30	CAWTLIGDPIHYGYTF	TGTGCCTGGACCCTAATAGGAGACCCCATACACTATGGCTACACCTTC
TRBJ2-2	few	NA	TRBV24-1	CATSDLGRSNTGELFF	TGTGCCACCAGTGATTTGGGGAGATCGAACACCGGGGAGCTGTTTTTT
TRBJ2-7	NA	NA	TRBV19	CASSITPDYEQYF	TGTGCCAGTAGTATTACACCTGATTACGAGCAGTACTTC
TRBJ2-3	many	TRBD2	TRBV20-1	CSARDRGTSGTDTQYF	TGCAGTGCTAGAGATAGGGGGACTAGCGGGACAGATACGCAGTATTTT
TRBJ2-7	many	NA	TRBV20-1	CSAREEVNEQYF	TGCAGTGCTAGAGAGGAGGTTAACGAGCAGTACTTC
TRBJ2-7	many	NA	TRBV27	CASSFGETYEQYF	TGTGCCAGCAGTTTCGGAGAAACCTACGAGCAGTACTTC
TRBJ2-1	few	NA	TRBV29-1	CSVGVGEQFF	TGCAGCGTTGGAGTTGGAGAACAGTTCTTC
TRBJ2-1	many	NA	TRBV5-5	CASILSAEQFF	TGTGCCAGCATCCTTAGTGCTGAGCAGTTCTTC
TRBJ2-1	few	NA	TRBV9	CASSGDRDFYNEQFF	TGTGCCAGCAGCGGGGACCGGGACTTTTACAATGAGCAGTTCTTC
TRBJ1-2	few	NA	TRBV24-1	CATSDPGQGIDGYTF	TGTGCCACCAGTGACCCCGGACAAGGCATCGATGGCTACACCTTC
TRBJ2-1	many	NA	TRBV5-1	CASRRTGNNEQFF	TGCGCCAGCAGAAGAACGGGGAACAATGAGCAGTTCTTC
TRBJ1-1	NA	NA	TRBV19	CASIPRGNTEAFF	TGTGCCAGTATTCCAAGGGGGAACACTGAAGCTTTCTTT
TRBJ2-1	many	NA	TRBV2	CASSEALFMNEQFF	TGTGCCAGCAGTGAAGCTCTATTTATGAATGAGCAGTTCTTC
TRBJ1-2	few	NA	TRBV9	CASSVGHLEGGYTF	TGTGCCAGCAGCGTAGGACACCTAGAGGGTGGCTACACCTTC
TRBJ2-1	once	NA	TRBV5-4	CASTLMGDEQFF	TGTGCCAGCACCTTAATGGGCGATGAGCAGTTCTTC